Below, 18 T cell receptor beta chains from the same sample are listed, as sequenced in a study of blood T cell repertoires in COVID-19. The repertoire was sequenced with immunoSEQ multiplex PCR; TCRdb's copy has only in-frame clones and lacks some. This table holds 130,000 to 150,000 clones, approximately 90% found once. Sequencing was done on a sample of PBMCs or T cells enriched from blood (not recorded which). The origin of the receptors is a woman aged 25 to 45 with acute COVID-19.

This clone was seen a few times. This rearrangement joins TRBV4-1 to TRBJ2-7; D is unclear. The CDR3 spans 15 residues. V was pared by 0 bases and J by 4 bases, with 13 bases between. Per germline, CDR1 MGHRA and CDR2 YSYEKL. The CDR3 spells CASSQDTAGSYEQYF. The CDR3 DNA sequence: TGCGCCAGCAGCCAAGATACGGCAGGATCGTACGAGCAGTACTTC.

The chain combines TRBV9 with TRBJ2-1; 8 bases fit TRBD2. The ends lost 0 bases at V and 3 bases at J; junction bases unmatched: 5. The CDR3 consists of 16 residues. Germline lookup yields CDR1 SGDLS and CDR2 YYNGEE. The CDR3 protein is CASSVETSGYYNEQFF. CDR3 sequence (DNA): TGTGCCAGCAGCGTAGAAACTAGCGGTTACTACAATGAGCAGTTCTTC.

The chain uses TRBV28 and TRBJ1-5; 7 bases align to TRBD1. This CDR3 comprises 16 residues. Germline V gives CDR1 MDHEN, CDR2 SYDVKM. V was clipped by 3 bases and J by 7 bases; unmatched bases: 12. The CDR3 DNA reads as TGTGCCAGCAGTTTTAGACAGGGAGGATTCCTACAGCCCCAGCATTTT. This encodes CASSFRQGGFLQPQHF.

This chain connects TRBV19 to TRBJ2-1; 9 bases line up with TRBD2. The CDR3 is 15 residues long. J gave up 9 bases and V 8 bases, and 14 bases lay outside the gene matches. CDR1 and CDR2 (germline): LNHDA, SQIVND (reference sequence). The CDR3 region has the DNA TGTGCCAGTCTAGGCGGGGCGGGAGGGCCGAGTGAGCAGTTCTTC. This translates into CASLGGAGGPSEQFF.

The chain employs TRBV7-2 and TRBJ2-1; perhaps TRBD1 as D (5 bases). The CDR3 is made up of 16 amino acids. Germline V gene data show CDR1 as SGHTA and CDR2 as FQGNSA. Trimming stripped 1 base from V and 2 bases from J, with 12 bases between. CDR3 residues: CASSLGTQRPYNEQFF. The DNA of the CDR3 is TGTGCCAGCAGCTTAGGGACACAACGCCCCTACAATGAGCAGTTCTTC.

The J gene is TRBJ2-1, the V gene TRBV27; 10 nucleotides agree with TRBD1. The germline CDR1 and CDR2 sequences are MNHEY and SMNVEV (reference sequence). Trimming cost V 5 bases and J 3 bases; bases outside gene matches: 7. There are 16 residues in the CDR3. The CDR3 is CASSLPGTGVYNEQFF. The CDR3 DNA sequence: TGTGCCAGCAGTCTACCCGGGACAGGGGTCTACAATGAGCAGTTCTTC.

The chain is built from TRBV29-1 and TRBJ2-4; no firm D call. V was trimmed by 6 bases and J by 4 bases, leaving 10 bases between them. CDR1 is SQVTM and CDR2 is ANQGSEA in the germline V gene. The CDR3 contains 12 residues. This CDR3 is CSVTTLKNIQYF. CDR3 nucleotides: TGCAGCGTCACCACCCTAAAAAACATTCAGTACTTC.

The chain uses TRBV15 and TRBJ2-7; D is possibly TRBD2 (5 bases). The CDR3 covers 14 residues. Germline V gene sequence: CDR1 LNHNV, CDR2 YYDKDF (reference sequence). The ends were cut back, 1 base at V and 2 bases at J, with 9 bases in the middle. This CDR3 is CATSRGGDTYEQYF. CDR3 coding DNA: TGTGCCACCAGCAGAGGGGGAGACACCTACGAGCAGTACTTC.

This chain connects TRBV7-2 to TRBJ2-1, with D tentatively TRBD2 (5 bases). The CDR3 is made up of 12 amino acids. V lost 7 bases to trimming and J lost 10 bases, with 14 bases between them. From germline, CDR1 is SGHTA and CDR2 FQGNSA. The CDR3 DNA is TGTGCCAGCAAACAACTAGGATGGGAGCAGTTCTTC. This codes for CASKQLGWEQFF.

This clone has just one count. The rearrangement links TRBV6-1 to TRBJ2-7; D perhaps matches TRBD1 (6 bases). This CDR3 has 14 amino acids. Trimming stripped 3 bases from V and 5 bases from J, with 14 bases between. Germline-derived CDR1 and CDR2 are MNHNS and SASEGT. In nucleotides, the CDR3 is TGTGCCAGCAGTGAGGGCTGGGCAGGGGACGAGCAGTACTTC. Its translation is CASSEGWAGDEQYF.

The V call is TRBV18, the J call TRBJ1-1; 10 bases are shared with TRBD1. The germline CDR1 and CDR2 sequences are KGHSH and LQKENI. This CDR3 has 13 residues. The trim removed 8 bases at V and 5 bases at J, leaving 5 bases unmatched. The CDR3: CASQGQGETEAFF. In nucleotides, the CDR3 is TGTGCCAGCCAAGGACAGGGGGAAACTGAAGCTTTCTTT.

The rearrangement joins TRBV18 to TRBJ2-7; TRBD1 agrees at 7 bases. Germline values: CDR1 KGHSH, CDR2 LQKENI. There are 14 residues in the CDR3. V lost 3 bases, J lost 6 bases, and 8 bases stayed unmatched. In DNA, the CDR3 is TGTGCCAGCTCACCCCGCGGACAGGCGGGCGAGCAGTACTTC. The encoded protein is CASSPRGQAGEQYF.

This chain joins TRBV28 and TRBJ2-1; 9 nucleotides match TRBD2. Germline CDR1 is MDHEN and CDR2 is SYDVKM. CDR3 length: 18 residues. After removal of 2 bases from V and 0 bases from J, the junction contained 8 bases not matched to a gene. This CDR3 reads CASSLGAPSGISYNEQFF. The CDR3 coding sequence is TGTGCCAGCAGTTTAGGGGCGCCTAGCGGGATCTCCTACAATGAGCAGTTCTTC.

This clone was counted a few times. The chain is built from TRBV28 and TRBJ2-4, with TRBD2 as a possible D gene (5 bases). The CDR3 has 17 amino acids. Germline V gene data show CDR1 as MDHEN and CDR2 as SYDVKM. V shed 3 bases and J shed 6 bases, with 21 bases lying between them. CDR3 in amino acids: CASSFLGSGGRRNIQYF. CDR3 coding DNA: TGTGCCAGCAGTTTTCTAGGTTCCGGCGGGCGTAGAAACATTCAGTACTTC. The variable domain in full, with the rest retrieved from reference TRBV28 and TRBJ2-4, is DVKVTQSSRYLVKRTGEKVFLECVQDMDHENMFWYRQDPGLGLRLIYFSYDVKMKEKGDIPEGYSVSREKKERFSLILESASTNQTSMYLCASSFLGSGGRRNIQYFGAGTRLSVL.

The V call is TRBV18, the J call TRBJ2-7; 7 nucleotides align to TRBD1. Germline-derived CDR1 and CDR2 are KGHSH and LQKENI. The V and J ends lost 4 bases and 6 bases, in that order; junction bases with no gene match: 6. The CDR3 covers 13 residues. The CDR3 spells CASSRGQAPEQYF. CDR3 DNA: TGTGCCAGCTCACGAGGACAGGCACCCGAGCAGTACTTC.

The chain combines TRBV10-3 with TRBJ2-3; 9 positions match TRBD1. The CDR3 has 14 amino acids. Germline-derived CDR1 and CDR2 are ENHRY and SYGVKD. The V segment lost 10 bases and the J segment 3 bases; nucleotides outside the gene matches: 8. CDR3 protein: CASGRTGDTDTQYF. CDR3 bases: TGTGCCAGCGGCCGGACAGGGGATACAGATACGCAGTATTTT.

This chain connects TRBV20-1 to TRBJ2-1, with 7 bases identical to TRBD1. The CDR3 has 15 amino acids. Per germline, CDR1 DFQATT and CDR2 SNEGSKA (reference sequence). The J segment lost 2 bases and the V segment lost 3 bases, leaving 7 bases of the junction unmatched. Here the CDR3 reads CSASPGTEAYNEQFF. The CDR3 region has the DNA TGCAGTGCTAGTCCCGGGACAGAGGCCTACAATGAGCAGTTCTTC.

This chain uses TRBV19 with TRBJ2-2; D call uncertain. V gave up 0 bases and J gave up 1 base, with 6 bases separating them. Germline values: CDR1 LNHDA, CDR2 SQIVND (reference sequence). The CDR3 extends over 15 amino acids. The CDR3 DNA reads as TGTGCCAGTAGTATAGAGGCAGTGAACACCGGGGAGCTGTTTTTT. Amino acids: CASSIEAVNTGELFF. Full variable domain (rest looked up from reference TRBV19 and TRBJ2-2): DGGITQSPKYLFRKEGQNVTLSCEQNLNHDAMYWYRQDPGQGLRLIYYSQIVNDFQKGDIAEGYSVSREKKESFPLTVTSAQKNPTAFYLCASSIEAVNTGELFFGEGSRLTVL.